This entry describes one T cell receptor (beta chain). The same CDR3 also results from other DNA sequences found in this sample. Method: immunoSEQ multiplex PCR; TCRdb's copy keeps in-frame clones and lacks some. The sample includes 1,500,000 or so clones, roughly 96% seen only once; the top ten take about 1.2%. This specimen belongs to a study of shared clonotypes between healthy human individuals. Per germline, CDR1 SGHTA and CDR2 FQGTGA. CDR3 length: 13 amino acids. V lost 2 bases and J lost 1, with 5 bases in between. This chain joins TRBV7-3 and TRBJ1-1; no reliable D call. The clonotype was recovered from a man between 25 and 39 years old in good health. Sequenced sample: naive CD4+ T cells sorted from blood. Subset noted: CD45RA+ positively selected. CDR3: CASSLAPNTEAFF. CDR3 bases: TGTGCCAGCAGCTTAGCACCGAACACTGAAGCTTTCTTT.